The clone carrying this TCR beta chain was observed a few times. Libraries were prepared by immunoSEQ multiplex PCR; TCRdb keeps only in-frame clonotypes and omits some of them. This table has about 320,000 clones, about 91% appearing once. The data belong to a study of blood T cell repertoires in COVID-19. Trimming removed 1 base at V and 8 bases at J, with 17 bases between. Germline CDR1 SGHVS, CDR2 FNYEAQ. The CDR3 is 15 residues long. The V and J genes are TRBV7-6 and TRBJ1-2; D not certain. This TCR came from a woman aged 25-40 years with COVID-19, enrolled during active disease. Sequencing was carried out using peripheral blood. CDR3 DNA sequence: TGTGCCAGCAGCTTAGAGCCGTCCCCCCCCGGGGGCTACACCTTC. It yields the protein CASSLEPSPPGGYTF.